This note documents a single T cell receptor beta chain sequence. The data originate from a study of blood T cell repertoires in COVID-19. Whole-study context: Researchers got acute and convalescent COVID-19 samples from the United States, Italy and Spain.

The V and J ends lost 3 bases and 4 bases, in that order; junction bases with no gene match: 2. CDR3 length: 15 amino acids. Germline V gives CDR1 LNHDA, CDR2 SQIVND (reference sequence). Original processing notes: Amplifying reference gene primers gave estimates of nucleated cell counts. Generated by immunoSEQ multiplex PCR, the TCRdb table keeps only in-frame clones and is missing some. Clonal size and the V and J genes are those of that table, whereas D and trimming came from the DNA. The sample gives 150,000 to 200,000 clones, 88% of which show up once; roughly 5.6% is in the top ten. The chain combines TRBV19 with TRBJ2-1, with TRBD2 matching 11 bases. The receptor's source is a man aged 40-49 years with active or convalescent COVID-19. Input material: peripheral blood. The CDR3 sequence is CASSITSGRYNEQFF. In nucleotides, the CDR3 is TGTGCCAGTAGTATTACTAGCGGGAGATACAATGAGCAGTTCTTC.